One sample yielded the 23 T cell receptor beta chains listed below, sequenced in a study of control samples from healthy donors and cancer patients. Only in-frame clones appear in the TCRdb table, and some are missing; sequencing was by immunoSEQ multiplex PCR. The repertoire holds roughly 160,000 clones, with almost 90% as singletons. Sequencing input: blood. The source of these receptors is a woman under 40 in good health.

The CDR3 DNA reads as TGTGCCAGCAGTTACGGACAGGCCCCTGGGGCCAACGTCCTGACTTTC. This encodes CASSYGQAPGANVLTF. The rearrangement uses TRBV6-2 or TRBV6-3 and TRBJ2-6; 7 positions agree with TRBD1. The CDR3 spans 16 residues. Germline V gene lookup returns CDR1 MNHEY and CDR2 SVGEGT. The trim removed 2 bases at V and 2 bases at J, leaving 3 bases unmatched.

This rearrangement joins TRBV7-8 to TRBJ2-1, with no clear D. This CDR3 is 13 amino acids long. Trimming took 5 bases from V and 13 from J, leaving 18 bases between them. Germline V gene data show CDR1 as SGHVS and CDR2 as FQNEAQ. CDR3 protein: CASSAPKSESQFF. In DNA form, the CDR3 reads TGTGCCAGCAGCGCGCCTAAATCGGAAAGTCAGTTCTTC.

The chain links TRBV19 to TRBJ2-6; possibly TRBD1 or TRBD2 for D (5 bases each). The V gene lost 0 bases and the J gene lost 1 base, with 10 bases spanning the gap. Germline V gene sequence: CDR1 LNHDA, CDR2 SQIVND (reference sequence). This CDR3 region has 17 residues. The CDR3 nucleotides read TGTGCCAGTAGTATAGATGGGGACCCATCTGGGGCCAACGTCCTGACTTTC. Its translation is CASSIDGDPSGANVLTF.

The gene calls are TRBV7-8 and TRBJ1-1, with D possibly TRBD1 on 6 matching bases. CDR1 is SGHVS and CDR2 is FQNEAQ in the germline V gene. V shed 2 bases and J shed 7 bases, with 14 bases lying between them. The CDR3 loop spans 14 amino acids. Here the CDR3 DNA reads TGTGCCAGCAGCTTAATTCGGGGGGCAGGTGAAGCTTTCTTT. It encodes CASSLIRGAGEAFF. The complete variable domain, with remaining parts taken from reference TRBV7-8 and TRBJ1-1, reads GAGVSQSPRYKVAKRGQDVALRCDPISGHVSLFWYQQALGQGPEFLTYFQNEAQLDKSGLPSDRFFAERPEGSVSTLKIQRTQQEDSAVYLCASSLIRGAGEAFFGQGTRLTVV.

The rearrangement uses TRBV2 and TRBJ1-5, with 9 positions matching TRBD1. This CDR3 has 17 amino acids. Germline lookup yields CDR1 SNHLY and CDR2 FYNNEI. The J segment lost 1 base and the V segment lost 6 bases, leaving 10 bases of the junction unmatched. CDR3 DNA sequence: TGTGCCAGCAGCTCCATGACAGGGGGGATAAGCAATCAGCCCCAGCATTTT. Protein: CASSSMTGGISNQPQHF.

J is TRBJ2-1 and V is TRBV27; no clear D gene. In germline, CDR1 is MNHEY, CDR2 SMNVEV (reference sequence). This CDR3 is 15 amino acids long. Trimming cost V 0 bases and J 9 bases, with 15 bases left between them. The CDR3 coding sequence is TGTGCCAGCAGTTTATCCGACCCCCTTTACGGTGAGCAGTTCTTC. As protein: CASSLSDPLYGEQFF.

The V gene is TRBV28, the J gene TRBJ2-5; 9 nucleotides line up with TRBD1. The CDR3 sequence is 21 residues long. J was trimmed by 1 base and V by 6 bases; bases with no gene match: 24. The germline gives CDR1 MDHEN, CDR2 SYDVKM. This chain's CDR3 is CASSPRSWRKQGASAQETQYF. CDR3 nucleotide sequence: TGTGCCAGCAGCCCCCGAAGTTGGCGGAAACAGGGGGCCTCGGCCCAAGAGACCCAGTACTTC.

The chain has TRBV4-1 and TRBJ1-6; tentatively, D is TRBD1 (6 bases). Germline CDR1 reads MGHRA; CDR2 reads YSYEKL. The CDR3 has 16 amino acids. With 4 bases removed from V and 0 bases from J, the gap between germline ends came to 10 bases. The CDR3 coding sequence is TGCGCCAGCAGCCGCGAAGGGGGCTCCTATAATTCACCCCTCCACTTT. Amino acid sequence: CASSREGGSYNSPLHF.

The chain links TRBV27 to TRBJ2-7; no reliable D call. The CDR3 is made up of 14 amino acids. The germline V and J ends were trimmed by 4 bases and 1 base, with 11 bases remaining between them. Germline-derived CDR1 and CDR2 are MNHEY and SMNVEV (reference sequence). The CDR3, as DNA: TGTGCCAGCAGTTCCCGGGTCGGATCCTACGAGCAGTACTTC. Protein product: CASSSRVGSYEQYF.

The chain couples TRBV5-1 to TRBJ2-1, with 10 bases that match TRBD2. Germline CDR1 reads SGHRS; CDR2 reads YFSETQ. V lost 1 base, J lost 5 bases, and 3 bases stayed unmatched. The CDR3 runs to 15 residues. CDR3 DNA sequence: TGCGCCAGCAGCTTGTGGCTAGCGGGAGACAATGAGCAGTTCTTC. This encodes CASSLWLAGDNEQFF.

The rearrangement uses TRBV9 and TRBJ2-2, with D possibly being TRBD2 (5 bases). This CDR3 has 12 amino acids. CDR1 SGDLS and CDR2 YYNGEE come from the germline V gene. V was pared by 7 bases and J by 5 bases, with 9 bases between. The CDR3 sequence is CASSGLTGELFF. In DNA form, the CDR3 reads TGTGCCAGCTCAGGACTGACCGGGGAGCTGTTTTTT.

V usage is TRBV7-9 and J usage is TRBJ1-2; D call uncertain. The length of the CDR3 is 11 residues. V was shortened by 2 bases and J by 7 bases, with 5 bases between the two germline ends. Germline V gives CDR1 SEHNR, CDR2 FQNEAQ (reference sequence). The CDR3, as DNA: TGTGCCAGCAGCTTAAATGTTGGCTACACCTTC. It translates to CASSLNVGYTF.

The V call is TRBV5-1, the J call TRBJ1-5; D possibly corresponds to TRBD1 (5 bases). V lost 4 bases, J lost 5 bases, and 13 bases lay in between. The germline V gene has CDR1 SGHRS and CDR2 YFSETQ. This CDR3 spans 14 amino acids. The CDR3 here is CASSRPDSYQPQHF. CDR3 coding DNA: TGCGCCAGCAGCCGCCCCGACAGTTATCAGCCCCAGCATTTT.

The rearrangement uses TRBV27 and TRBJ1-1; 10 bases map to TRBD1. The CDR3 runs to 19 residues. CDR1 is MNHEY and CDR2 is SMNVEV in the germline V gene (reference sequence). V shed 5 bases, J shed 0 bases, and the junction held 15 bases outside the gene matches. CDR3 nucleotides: TGTGCCAGCAGTCCAGCAGCTACCGGGACAGGGGTTCTGAACACTGAAGCTTTCTTT. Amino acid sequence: CASSPAATGTGVLNTEAFF.

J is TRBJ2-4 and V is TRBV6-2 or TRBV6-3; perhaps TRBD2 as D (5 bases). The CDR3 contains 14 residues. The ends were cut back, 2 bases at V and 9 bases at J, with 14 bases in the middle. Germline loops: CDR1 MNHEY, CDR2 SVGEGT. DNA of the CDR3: TGTGCCAGCAGTTACGATTTCCGAGGAGGCATTCAGTACTTC. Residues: CASSYDFRGGIQYF.

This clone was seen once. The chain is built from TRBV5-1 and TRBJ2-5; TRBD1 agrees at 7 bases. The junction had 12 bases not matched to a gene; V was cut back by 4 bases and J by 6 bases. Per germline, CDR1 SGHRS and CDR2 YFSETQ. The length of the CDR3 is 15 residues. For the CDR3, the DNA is TGCGCCAGCAGCGCAAACCAGGGGGTTCGACAGACCCAGTACTTC. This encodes CASSANQGVRQTQYF.

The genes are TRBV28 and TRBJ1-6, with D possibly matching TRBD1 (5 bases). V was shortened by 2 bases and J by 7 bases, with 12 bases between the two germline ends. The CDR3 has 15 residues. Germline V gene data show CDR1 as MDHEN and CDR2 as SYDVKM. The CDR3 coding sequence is TGTGCCAGCAGTTTACCCCGGGACGGGAATTCACCCCTCCACTTT. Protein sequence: CASSLPRDGNSPLHF.

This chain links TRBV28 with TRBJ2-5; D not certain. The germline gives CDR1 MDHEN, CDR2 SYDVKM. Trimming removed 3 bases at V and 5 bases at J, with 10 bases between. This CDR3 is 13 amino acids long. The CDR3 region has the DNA TGTGCCAGCAGTTTGGCGCCCCGCGAGACCCAGTACTTC. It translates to CASSLAPRETQYF.

The CDR3: CASSRPSDYGYTF. The CDR3 bases are TGTGCCAGCAGTCGACCCAGCGACTATGGCTACACCTTC. This rearrangement joins TRBV28 to TRBJ1-2; D remains unclear. Per the germline V gene, CDR1 is MDHEN and CDR2 is SYDVKM. V gave up 5 bases and J gave up 3 bases, with 10 bases separating them. The CDR3 covers 13 residues.

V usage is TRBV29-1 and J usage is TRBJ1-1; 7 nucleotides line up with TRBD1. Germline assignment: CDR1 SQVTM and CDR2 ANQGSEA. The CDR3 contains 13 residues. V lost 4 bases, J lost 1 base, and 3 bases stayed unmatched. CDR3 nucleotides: TGCAGCGTTGGCAGGGGGGAGAACACTGAAGCTTTCTTT. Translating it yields CSVGRGENTEAFF. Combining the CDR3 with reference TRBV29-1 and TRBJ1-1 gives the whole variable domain SAVISQKPSRDICQRGTSLTIQCQVDSQVTMMFWYRQQPGQSLTLIATANQGSEATYESGFVIDKFPISRPNLTFSTLTVSNMSPEDSSIYLCSVGRGENTEAFFGQGTRLTVV.

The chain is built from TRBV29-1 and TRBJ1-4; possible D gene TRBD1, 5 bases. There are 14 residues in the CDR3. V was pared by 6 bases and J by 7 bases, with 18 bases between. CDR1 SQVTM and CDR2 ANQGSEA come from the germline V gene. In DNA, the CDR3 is TGCAGCGTGCCCGGCGGGACCATTCCTGAAAAACTGTTTTTT. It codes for CSVPGGTIPEKLFF.

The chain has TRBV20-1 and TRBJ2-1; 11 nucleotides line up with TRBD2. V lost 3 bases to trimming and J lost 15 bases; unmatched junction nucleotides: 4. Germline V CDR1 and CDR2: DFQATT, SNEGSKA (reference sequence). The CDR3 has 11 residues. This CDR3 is CSARLAGGWFF. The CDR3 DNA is TGCAGTGCTAGGTTAGCGGGGGGGTGGTTCTTC.

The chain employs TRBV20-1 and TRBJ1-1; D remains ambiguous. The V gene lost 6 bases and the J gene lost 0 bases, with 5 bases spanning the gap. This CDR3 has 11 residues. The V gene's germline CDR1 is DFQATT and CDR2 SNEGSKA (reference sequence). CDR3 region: CSARVNTEAFF. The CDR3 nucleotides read TGCAGTGCCCGCGTGAACACTGAAGCTTTCTTT.